This T cell receptor beta chain was documented in a study of Ad26.COV2.S vaccination and SARS-CoV-2 variants (dated by TCRdb to about 2021). Notes on the research overall: Donors in the vaccine arm were drawn from COV1001, a multicentre, randomized, double-blind, placebo-controlled phase I-IIa trial testing Ad26.COV2.S in healthy adults. TCRbeta repertoire sequencing served as the tool for gauging how specific and how broad the SARS-CoV-2-reactive T cell receptors were following Ad26.COV2.S vaccination. The TCR-sequenced set comprised approximately 32 samples: about 19 Ad26.COV2.S vaccine recipients, 5 placebo recipients and 8 SARS-CoV-2 convalescent individuals. Throughout the experiments and outcome assessment, investigators stayed blinded to trial group allocation. Participants in the trial were split at random into five groups of five each, receiving low-dose or high-dose Ad26.COV2.S once or twice, or else placebo on both occasions. Dosing of Ad26.COV2.S was intramuscular, at either 5x10^10 or 1x10^11 viral particles, delivered as one shot or as two shots spaced 56 days apart.

TCRbeta CDR3 regions were sequenced with the immunoSEQ Assay. After extraction, genomic DNA underwent amplification by bias-controlled multiplex PCR, followed by high-throughput sequencing. In the original analysis: Collapsing and filtering of sequences were performed to quantify the absolute abundance of each unique TCRbeta CDR3 region. T cell fraction was estimated by normalizing TCRbeta template counts to usable DNA, with usable DNA measured through amplification of reference genes found in all nucleated cells. Repertoire TCRs were annotated as SARS-CoV-2-specific by exact matching of V gene, CDR3 amino acid sequence and J gene to a known reactive TCR set. The reference SARS-CoV-2 TCR set was derived from MIRA and filtered for enrichment in COVID-19-positive ImmuneCODE repertoires, a step that removed public or cross-reactive TCRs. Using the MIRA antigens, annotated TCRs were further analysed by specific ORF or by position within an ORF. Breadth was defined as annotated unique rearrangements over total unique productive rearrangements; depth was the summed frequency of those rearrangements. Two-sided Wilcoxon rank-sum tests were applied when comparing TCR breadth between groups. TCRdb holds this immuneACCESS table with in-frame rearrangements only. Some clones are missing; in checked studies, unresolved V genes explain under half, and the rest has no known cause. V and J calls and clone size follow that table, whereas D and trimming were derived from the DNA. This sample is represented by roughly 450,000 clones; around 90% of them were singletons. More than 10% of the sample comes from the top ten.

As to this clone: Its antigen target is currently unknown. Base qualities were left out, and no much larger clone turns up one base away.

The CDR3, from cysteine to phenylalanine, totals 14 residues. CDR3 DNA only is kept here, 42 bases in frame from base 1. Germline trimming: 2 bases from V, 5 bases from J; junction bases outside gene matches: 4. CDR1 and CDR2 are read off the germline V gene as ENHRY and SYGVKD. Read against the paper, the sample's treatment or condition label means: over 15 received Ad26.COV2.S at low or high dose, single or two shots; a few received placebo; per-sample allocation not given. For vaccine and placebo recipients, repertoires were sequenced using samples collected on day 63 after the first injection. Between 29 July and 7 August 2020, Cohort 1b enrolled about two dozen adults aged 18-55 years at one site in Boston, USA. Ad26.COV2.S was a replication-incompetent adenovirus type 26 vector expressing a prefusion-stabilized SARS-CoV-2 spike protein from the original Wuhan strain. Study-wide conclusions, independent of this receptor: Higher spike-specific TCR breadth was observed in Ad26.COV2.S recipients than in placebo recipients (P = 0.0014). It was noted by the authors that total T cell responses may have been underestimated by the TCR breadth and depth analyses. Substantial breadth of spike-specific CD8+ and CD4+ T cell responses was reported after vaccination. Comparing responses between vaccine doses or regimens was not something the study was powered to do. Comparable non-spike TCR breadth was observed between vaccine and placebo recipients, consistent with only spike being contained in the vaccine.

The chain employs TRBV10-3 and TRBJ2-5; 8 central bases correspond to TRBD2. The sample in question was peripheral blood, obtained in a trial of Ad26.COV2.S vaccine versus placebo. This sequence originates from a person aged 18-65 years who received the Ad26.COV2.S COVID-19 vaccine or a placebo. In nucleotide form, the sequence is TGTGCCATCAGTGAGAGCGGGAGACCGGAGACCCAGTACTTC. The encoded protein is CAISESGRPETQYF.